This TCR beta chain originates from a study of cytomegalovirus exposure and HLA in healthy donors listed by TCRdb under 2017. Study-level background: An earlier analysis of more than 550 of the donors reported over 250 Gb of sequence data and 90 million to 120 million unique TCR beta sequences obtained from about 200 million T cells. An early release covering roughly 640 HLA-typed donors comprised 250 to 350 gigabases of sequencing data and about 90 million unique TCR sequences. Of the roughly 400 genotyped donors, over 80% were placed in the genetic ancestry cluster associated with self-reported Caucasian donors. The study aimed to test whether cataloging public T cell receptors could reveal signatures of past pathogen exposure. The study profiled the T cell repertoires of 500 to 800 subjects by immunosequencing and related them to cytomegalovirus serostatus. A separate validation cohort of over a hundred different subjects was used in addition to the 666-subject first cohort. To predict cytomegalovirus infection status, the study combined high-throughput TCR immunosequencing, statistical association of individual TCRs with disease status, and machine learning. A later analysis re-analyzed previously published TCR beta repertoires from approximately 700 donors and added high-resolution HLA genotyping to study TCR occurrence patterns. The later analysis used no new phenotypic data to find candidate immune exposures, relying instead on TCR beta sequences and their occurrence across donors. An earlier analysis of approximately 640 of the donors applied high-throughput TCR beta sequencing to assess whether each TCR beta V gene segment acted as functional or pseudogenic. Alongside the repertoire data, information on donor age, sex, ethnicity and CMV serostatus was compiled. Genome-wide SNP genotypes for about three fifths of the 666 donors were used in a later genetic analysis, which treated that subset as a discovery cohort. All discovery cohort repertoires had been generated on a single sequencing platform. Class I and class II HLA loci were covered by the typing at four-digit resolution. Typing coverage varied by locus: about 620-630 donors for A, B, C, DRB1 and DQB1; some 520 for DQA1; over 600 for DPA1; under 490 for DPB1. Roughly five DR-DQ haplotypes were handled as single units for association and clustering because linkage in the cohort was strong. Among roughly 400 genotyped donors of the cohort, an average of around 220,000 unique TCR beta nucleotide sequences was sequenced per donor, of which about 18% were non-productive.

From the germline V gene (reference sequence), CDR1 is SGHNT and CDR2 is YYREEE. The CDR3, from cysteine to phenylalanine, totals 16 residues. Left in the record is the CDR3 DNA by itself, 48 bases read in frame from the first base. Unmatched junction bases come to 7, with V trimmed by 3 bases and J by 5 bases. Libraries were constructed by the immunoSEQ multiplex PCR assay. For the multiplex PCR, a mixture combining 60 forward primers for TCR Vbeta segments and 13 reverse primers for TCR Jbeta segments was used. Amplification of the CDR3 region of rearranged TCR beta genes was performed with a multiplex PCR assay on genomic DNA. The amplified TCR beta libraries were sequenced on the Illumina HiSeq System as 87-base-pair reads. Per the source publication's procedure: Across the 600 to 700 repertoires, a later analysis counted tens of millions of unique TCR beta chains, roughly 11 million of which were shared by at least two donors. Raw reads were error-corrected and collapsed into unique sequences with a nearest-neighbor algorithm that merged closely related sequences to remove PCR and sequencing errors. To assign V, D and J gene segments, CDR3 sequences were aligned to IMGT reference sequences. For a sequence to be retained, a match of at least six nucleotides was required to both a V gene segment and a J gene segment. Rearrangements were classified as productive when the CDR3 lacked stop codons and remained in frame with V and J, and all other rearrangements were classified as non-productive. Following IMGT convention, CDR3 was defined as the stretch from the second conserved V-encoded cysteine to the conserved J-encoded phenylalanine. In an earlier analysis of more than 550 of the donors, sequences lacking an unambiguous match to a single V gene segment were excluded. In an earlier analysis of about 590 of the donors, a V segment was called functional when productive rearrangements were above 56.7%, and segregating when the standard deviation between donors exceeded 5%. To diagnose cytomegalovirus status from the catalog of TCR beta chain sequences, a statistical classification framework was built. V and J gene assignment, in a later analysis, came from comparing TCR nucleotide sequences with IMGT/GENE-DB human TR gene sequences. A later analysis assigned CDR3 sequences and most-parsimonious VDJ recombination scenarios with the TCRdist pipeline. A later analysis defined each TCR beta chain by its CDR3 amino acid sequence plus V-gene family, and excluded reads lacking a unique V-gene family. A later analysis removed over 500 highly shared, low-generation-probability nucleotide sequences to deal with suspected cross-contamination and a sequencing artifact. In a later analysis, a clonal expansion index was calculated for each public chain from normalized within-repertoire ranks of inferred template counts. In a later analysis, generation probabilities were computed with a VDJ recombination model fitted to out-of-frame rearrangements, and the resulting probabilities were checked against IGoR. In a later analysis, hypergeometric tests were used to score TCR-TCR, TCR-HLA and TCR-CMV co-occurrence, with a repertoire-size bias correction applied to TCR pairs. A later analysis estimated false discovery rates by permuting HLA or CMV assignments 20 times. A later analysis grouped co-occurring TCRs with DBSCAN, adding TCRdist sequence similarity when clustering within HLA-allele-positive subsets. Repertoires with fewer than 30,000 or more than 120,000 public chains, plus five repertoires with anomalous nucleotide sharing, were excluded from co-occurrence clustering. TCRdb provides this immuneACCESS table in a form limited to in-frame rearrangements. Some clones are lacking; in checked studies, under half of them reflect an unresolved V gene, and why the rest are absent is not known. D and trimming were read from the DNA, whereas the V and J calls and clone size are those reported in that table. Counted in this sample were 250,000 to 350,000 clones; 86% of them appeared once. 4% of the sample rests with the top ten.

Points the paper makes about the study in general: The classifier was reported to diagnose cytomegalovirus status with high specificity and sensitivity in both the original cohort and the validation cohort. Only TCR beta chains were sequenced in this cohort, and the absence of alpha or paired-chain data limited detectable features. Assigning TCR associations to individual alleles was difficult when HLA alleles, especially DR and DQ, strongly co-occurred. Presence/absence analyses assumed roughly uniform sequencing depth across donors, an assumption that may not hold. According to a later genetic analysis, donors in an Asian-associated ancestry cluster had fewer N-insertions in productive TCRs than the roughly 700-donor mean. A further reported finding was that TCR beta sequences accurately predicted the HLA-A and HLA-B alleles for most subjects in the first cohort. In an earlier analysis of 587 of the donors, most TCR beta V segments appeared in productive rearrangements about 90% or about 30% of the time, broadly matching IMGT annotations. The earlier analysis of about 600 of the donors excluded roughly 17 rarely observed V segments, including chromosome 9 orphons, because counts were too low. A cluster of highly shared sequence variants was judged likely to be a technical artifact of the sequencing pipeline. In a later analysis, several top co-occurrence clusters were reported to appear linked to parvovirus B19, influenza, CMV and Epstein-Barr virus. The study listed 150 to 200 TCR beta chains as associated with cytomegalovirus. A later analysis found that HLA-associated TCR beta chains were more clonally expanded and had lower generation probabilities than equally common non-associated chains. According to a later analysis, most CMV-associated TCR beta chains appeared to be HLA-restricted, and the HLA associations seemed to be driven largely by CMV exposure. Across donors, most TCR sequences were observed very rarely, whereas some public TCRs were present in many individuals. Because the 87-base-pair reads could not distinguish some IMGT-functional V segments, including TRBV6-2 and TRBV6-3, those segments were excluded. Three of the identified cytomegalovirus-associated TCR beta chains were confirmed in vitro to be specific for cytomegalovirus antigens. Linkage disequilibrium might explain the correlated functional status among segregating V segments, but an unknown experimental factor could not be excluded. A later genetic analysis associated a missense DCLRE1C variant with V-gene and J-gene trimming of TCR beta chains, and an independent cohort replicated the association. It was suggested by the authors that the approach could potentially be generalized to other disease states and immunological phenotypes. A later analysis associated about 17,000 TCR beta sequences with specific HLA alleles at a false discovery rate of 0.05. The only immune exposure information available for the cohort was CMV serostatus. A later analysis found that TCR association rates varied across HLA loci, with DRB1 alleles showing the most associated TCRs and HLA-C alleles the fewest. Because HLA typing was unavailable for some donors at each locus, only the typed subset was used in association tests.

A word on this clone: The specificity of this receptor is unknown. No much larger clonotype is one base removed from it; base qualities were not supplied.

The cohort comprised around 700 healthy bone marrow donors. All cohort members were sampled while nominally healthy, although unrecorded immune exposures were likely present. The donor tested CMV seropositive, placing the donor among the 250 to 350 seropositive members of the cohort. Each donor provided a peripheral blood sample, and peripheral blood mononuclear cells were used for TCR beta sequencing. The Qiagen DNeasy Blood Extraction Kit was used to extract genomic DNA from the blood cell samples. The clonotype was recovered from a man between 35 and 55 years old in good health and CMV-seropositive. Recombination linked TRBV5-4 to TRBJ2-3, with 12 central nucleotides matching TRBD2. Sequenced input: PBMCs. The CDR3 region reads CASSSQLAGGVDTQYF. The DNA sequence is as follows: TGTGCCAGCAGCTCCCAACTAGCGGGAGGAGTAGATACGCAGTATTTT.